This T cell receptor (beta chain) was sequenced for a study of T cell repertoires in cytomegalovirus infection. The overall study: Selection of CMV epitopes for the study included recently identified HLA-C-restricted and well-studied HLA-B-restricted ones. Indications of both CMV infection and matching HLA type were provided by public TCR beta signatures.

As for this clonotype: What it recognizes is unknown.

One entry per CDR3 protein, called by TCRdb with MiXCR from the reads. The data show roughly 120,000 distinct CDR3 sequences, 30% to 40% seen once. The specimen comprised CD8+ T cells from cultured PBMCs, sampled from culture after CMV antigen stimulation. This TCR was sampled from a human donor in good health (CMV status not recorded). Some clones in this sample may be carry-over from other donors' samples.

This chain's CDR3 is CASSLGGGGNEKLFF. The CDR3 DNA reads TGTGCCAGCAGCTTAGGTGGAGGGGGTAATGAAAAACTGTTTTTT. The chain couples TRBV7-9 to TRBJ1-4; TRBD1 is a possible D gene (6 bases). This CDR3 is built from 15 residues. V dropped 1 base and J dropped 4 bases, with 10 bases sitting between them. Germline-derived CDR1 and CDR2 are SEHNR and FQNEAQ (reference sequence).